This T cell receptor beta chain was sequenced in a study of regulatory T cells in long-lasting Graves disease (dated by TCRdb to the early 2020s). Background for the entire study: Antithyroid drugs had been taken for less than 3 months by newly diagnosed Graves' disease patients. The study was registered as a clinical trial and conducted in China. Peripheral blood TCR sequencing and RNA sequencing compared persistent Graves' disease patients with newly diagnosed Graves' disease patients. A total of around 35 samples underwent TCR sequencing, from roughly 13 patients with persistent Graves' disease and some 20 patients with newly diagnosed Graves' disease. What the research found in general, with its limitations: The authors noted that the small sample size was a limitation that may lower accuracy. Patients with persistent disease shared more public clonotypes (under 3,000) than newly diagnosed patients did (966). Compared with newly diagnosed patients, persistent Graves' disease patients had lower TCR Shannon entropy and fewer highly expanded clones, which suggests clonal expansion. The study examined only peripheral blood because the primary lesion, thyroid tissue, could not be accessed. Sequencing and analysis were limited to the TCR beta chain.

This clonotype appeared a few times. Its specific antigen is unknown. Base quality data are lacking; no much larger clone is found one base away. Library preparation employed multiplex PCR. Sequenced using an Illumina HiSeq 4000. To build TCR beta libraries, CDR3 regions were amplified by Arm-PCR using iRepertoire HTBI primers. Before sequencing, the PCR products went through gel purification. Turning to the authors' computational methods: A total of roughly 67 TRBV and 14 TRBJ segments were identified across samples and were used for gene usage analysis of CDR3 amino acid clonotypes. COPE and FqMerger were used to merge filtered high-quality paired reads into contigs. Contigs were aligned with BLAST to IMGT TRBV, TRBD and TRBJ reference genes, and CDR3 was defined per IMGT. Any clonotype with a frequency above 0.1% was classified as a highly expanded clone. Repertoire diversity was measured by Shannon entropy, and V-J evenness by the Gini coefficient. Public clonotypes were defined as clonotypes shared by more than one individual. TCRdb ran its own pipeline on the public reads, namely fastp trimming at Q25 and MiXCR clone calling, and kept in-frame beta chains. When rows share a CDR3 protein, they turn into one entry using the most common DNA and genes. The V and J calls follow TCRdb's processing rather than the paper's. Here the sample has roughly 350,000 distinct CDR3 sequences; 15% to 20% occur a single time. The top ten hold about 32% of the sample.

Interpreted using the paper, the time point label stands for: newly diagnosed GD, antithyroid drugs for less than 3 months. RNA was extracted from PBMCs in TRIzol for both TCR sequencing and RNA sequencing. The diagnosis of Graves' disease was made according to American Thyroid Association guidelines. Recruitment of patients was carried out at an endocrinology department in Xi'an, China. From each patient, approximately 10 milliliters of peripheral blood was collected into an EDTA anticoagulant tube. Ficoll Paque Plus density gradient separation was used to isolate PBMCs, and no additional T cell sorting was done. An Agilent 2100 Bioanalyzer and agarose gel were used to check RNA quality, and a NanoDrop 2000 was used to measure RNA concentration. The data also belong to a second study, concerning T cells in Graves' hyperthyroidism and ophthalmopathy. In that second paper, the authors write: Graves' hyperthyroidism was defined as stable when no progression to ophthalmopathy occurred over 18 months of follow-up. The hyperthyroidism patients were between 18 and 65 years old and newly diagnosed, with a disease duration of less than 2 months. Exclusion was applied to patients with uncontrolled infections, other autoimmune diseases, pregnancy or lactation. Diagnoses relied on clinical symptoms, serum thyroxine and TRAb, thyroid ultrasound and orbital computed tomography. The first round of RT-PCR for the TCR CDR3 was performed with the HTBI primer set and the Qiagen OneStep RT-PCR kit. Most expanded thyroid clonotypes (frequency above 0.001) were also detected in blood, a finding suggesting that blood repertoires may reflect thyroid immune responses. In cross-validation, a model built on a 13 V-J signature told ophthalmopathy apart from stable hyperthyroidism with approximately 90% sensitivity and approximately 84% specificity, and in testing the same model reached 80%/75%. In validation, the model predicted progression to ophthalmopathy with 55% to 71% sensitivity and less than 75% specificity, a median of approximately 6.7 months before onset. A discovery cohort of around 100 patients, about 43 with Graves' ophthalmopathy and about 60 with stable Graves' hyperthyroidism, was used to find distinguishing TCR V-J signatures. Prospective prediction of ophthalmopathy was tested in an independent validation cohort of approximately 19 hyperthyroidism patients and 15 to 17 patients who later progressed to ophthalmopathy. The roughly 91 discovery patients were randomly divided into training and test sets at a 7:3 ratio. Thyroid tissue and blood T-cell repertoires from roughly six Graves' hyperthyroidism patients were also compared in the study. After sampling, hyperthyroidism patients received methimazole starting at 30 mg daily, and ophthalmopathy patients received high-dose intravenous methylprednisolone. The libraries were constructed in a second round of multiplex PCR and then size-selected and purified. Paired-end sequencing of the libraries was performed with 100 bp reads on an Illumina HiSeq2000. SOAPnuke was used to process the raw data, throwing out any read that contained adapters or uncalled bases, had a mean Phred below 15, or lacked an exact constant-primer or identifier match. High-quality paired reads were merged with COPE v1.2.5, and unique nucleotide sequences were defined as clonotypes. MiTCR v1.1 was used to align clonotypes to the IMGT TRBV, TRBD and TRBJ reference segments. Only V-J combinations with frequency above 0.0001, covering approximately 99% of repertoires, were analysed. A TCS score was defined as the ratio between F50 (clonal expansion) and ExV (chaos), using BLOSUM62-based TCRdist between CDR3 peptides within each V-J. Welch's t-statistics and random forest reduced approximately 520 V-J features to 13, which were used in a naive Bayes classifier (R e1071). No statistical method was used to fix the sample size in advance, and group allocation was not hidden from the investigators. The paper describes TCR Vbeta CDR3 sequencing of about 140 peripheral blood samples, made up of 43 ophthalmopathy patients, 70 to 75 hyperthyroidism patients and some 17 progressor patients.

This specimen consisted of peripheral blood mononuclear cells (PBMCs), obtained at new diagnosis, from a patient treated with antithyroid drugs. The TCR sequence derives from a man aged 35 to 55 with Graves disease. Donor details come from another sample of the same person, matched by shared clones.

The CDR3 sequence is CASSRSTGTGSETQYF. The nucleotide sequence is TGCGCCAGCAGCCGTTCCACCGGGACAGGGAGCGAGACCCAGTACTTC. This chain joins TRBV5-1 to TRBJ2-5, with 9 bases in between that match TRBD1. From the germline V gene, CDR1 is SGHRS and CDR2 is YFSETQ. The V end gives up 4 bases and the J end 5 bases, leaving 12 bases in the junction not matched to a gene. The CDR3 numbers 16 residues from cysteine through phenylalanine. The retained sequence is limited to the CDR3, 48 bases, with the frame set at the first base.